This T cell receptor beta chain was sequenced for a study of T cells in localized non-small cell lung cancer. This table comes from immunoSEQ multiplex PCR, and its TCRdb copy is limited to in-frame clones, with some not included. Of about 78,000 clones in the sample, just under 85% were seen once. Study-wide points: In adjacent lung, a median roughly 60 of the top 100 tumor clones were found.

Germline V gene sequence: CDR1 MGHRA, CDR2 YSYEKL. The CDR3 contains 15 residues. Deletions cut 2 bases from V and 2 bases from J, with 10 bases between. Turning to this clone: The antigen is unknown. Other DNA sequences in the sample encode the same CDR3.

This material consisted of peripheral blood, taken before any cancer treatment. The TCR was taken from a man aged 40-75 years with stage I lung adenocarcinoma. V and J are TRBV4-1 and TRBJ2-1; possible D gene TRBD2, 6 bases. The DNA for the CDR3 is TGCGCCAGCAGCCAAAGTAGCGGAGCCTACAATGAGCAGTTCTTC. It specifies CASSQSSGAYNEQFF.